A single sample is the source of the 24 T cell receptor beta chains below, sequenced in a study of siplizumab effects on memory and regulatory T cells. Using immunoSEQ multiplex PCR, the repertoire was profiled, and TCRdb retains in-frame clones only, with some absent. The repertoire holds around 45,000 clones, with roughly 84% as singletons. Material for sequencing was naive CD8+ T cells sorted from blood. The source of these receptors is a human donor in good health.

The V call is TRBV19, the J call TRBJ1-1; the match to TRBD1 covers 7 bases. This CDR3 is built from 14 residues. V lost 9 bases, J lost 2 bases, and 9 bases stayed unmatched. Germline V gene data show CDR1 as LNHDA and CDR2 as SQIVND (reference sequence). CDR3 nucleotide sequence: TGTGCCAGCCGAGCGGGGACAGCTAACACTGAAGCTTTCTTT. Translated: CASRAGTANTEAFF.

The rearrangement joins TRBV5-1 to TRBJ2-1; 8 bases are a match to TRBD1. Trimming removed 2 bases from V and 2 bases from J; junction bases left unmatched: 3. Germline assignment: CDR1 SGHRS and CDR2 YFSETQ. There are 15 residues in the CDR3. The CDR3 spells CASSFATGAYNEQFF. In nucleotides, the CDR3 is TGCGCCAGCAGCTTCGCGACAGGGGCCTACAATGAGCAGTTCTTC. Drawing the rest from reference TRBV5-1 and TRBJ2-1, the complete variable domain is KAGVTQTPRYLIKTRGQQVTLSCSPISGHRSVSWYQQTPGQGLQFLFEYFSETQRNKGNFPGRFSGRQFSNSRSEMNVSTLELGDSALYLCASSFATGAYNEQFFGPGTRLTVL.

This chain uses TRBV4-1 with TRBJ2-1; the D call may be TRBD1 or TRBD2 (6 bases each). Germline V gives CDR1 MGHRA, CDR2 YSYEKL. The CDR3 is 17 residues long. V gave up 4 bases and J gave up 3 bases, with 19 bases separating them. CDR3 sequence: CASSLSPGGGGYNEQFF. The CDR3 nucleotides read TGCGCCAGCAGCCTTTCCCCCGGCGGAGGGGGCTACAATGAGCAGTTCTTC.

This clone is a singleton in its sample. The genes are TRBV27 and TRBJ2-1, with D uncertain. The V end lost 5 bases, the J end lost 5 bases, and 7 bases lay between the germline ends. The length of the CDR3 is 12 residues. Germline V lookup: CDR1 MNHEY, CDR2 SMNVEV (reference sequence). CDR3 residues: CASSLGNNEQFF. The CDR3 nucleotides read TGTGCCAGCAGTCTAGGTAACAATGAGCAGTTCTTC.

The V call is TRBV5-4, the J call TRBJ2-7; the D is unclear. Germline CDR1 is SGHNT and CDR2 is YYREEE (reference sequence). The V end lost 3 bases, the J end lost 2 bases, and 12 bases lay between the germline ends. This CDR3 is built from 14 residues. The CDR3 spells CASSWGNRTYEQYF. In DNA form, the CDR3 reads TGTGCCAGCAGCTGGGGTAATAGGACCTACGAGCAGTACTTC.

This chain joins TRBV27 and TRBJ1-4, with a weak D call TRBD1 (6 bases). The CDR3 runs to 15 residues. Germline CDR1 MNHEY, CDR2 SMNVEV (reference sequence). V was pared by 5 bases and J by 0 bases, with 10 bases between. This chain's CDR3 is CASSPGTSTNEKLFF. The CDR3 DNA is TGTGCCAGCAGTCCCGGGACATCAACTAATGAAAAACTGTTTTTT.

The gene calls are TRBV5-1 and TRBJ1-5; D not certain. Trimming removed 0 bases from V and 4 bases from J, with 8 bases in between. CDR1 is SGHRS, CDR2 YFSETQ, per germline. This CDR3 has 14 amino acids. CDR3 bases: TGCGCCAGCAGCTTGGGCGGGTTTAATCAGCCCCAGCATTTT. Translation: CASSLGGFNQPQHF.

CDR3 coding DNA: TGCGCCAGCAGCCAAGAACAAGCGGGGGGCCTCCAAGAGACCCAGTACTTC. Its protein is CASSQEQAGGLQETQYF. This chain joins TRBV4-1 and TRBJ2-5, with 9 bases fitting TRBD2. Germline V gene data show CDR1 as MGHRA and CDR2 as YSYEKL. This CDR3 is built from 17 residues. Losses at the gene ends were 0 bases for V and 1 base for J; bases not matched to a gene: 6.

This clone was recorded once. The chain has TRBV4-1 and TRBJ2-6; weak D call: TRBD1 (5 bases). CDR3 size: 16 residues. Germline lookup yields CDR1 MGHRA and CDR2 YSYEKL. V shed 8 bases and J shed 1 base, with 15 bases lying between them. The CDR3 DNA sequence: TGCGCCAGCGCAGGGTTCGGGCCGTCTGGGGCCAACGTCCTGACTTTC. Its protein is CASAGFGPSGANVLTF.

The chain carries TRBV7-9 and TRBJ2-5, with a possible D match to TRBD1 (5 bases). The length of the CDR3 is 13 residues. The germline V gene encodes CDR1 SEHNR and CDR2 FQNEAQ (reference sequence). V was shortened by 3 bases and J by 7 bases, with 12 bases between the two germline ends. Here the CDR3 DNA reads TGTGCCAGCAGCTTCCCAGGGTTCGGGACCCAGTACTTC. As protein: CASSFPGFGTQYF.

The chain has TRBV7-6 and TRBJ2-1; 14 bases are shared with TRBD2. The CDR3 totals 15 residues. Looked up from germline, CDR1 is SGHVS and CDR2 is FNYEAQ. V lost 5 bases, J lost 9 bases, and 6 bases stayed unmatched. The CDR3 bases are TGTGCCAGCAGCCTCGGGACTAGCGGGAGAGGTGAGCAGTTCTTC. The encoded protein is CASSLGTSGRGEQFF.

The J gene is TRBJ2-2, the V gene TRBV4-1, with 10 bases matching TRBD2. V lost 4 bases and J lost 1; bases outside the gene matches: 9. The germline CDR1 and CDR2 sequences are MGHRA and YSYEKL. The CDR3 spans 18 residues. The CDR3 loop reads CASSPQLIAGGNTGELFF. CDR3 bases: TGCGCCAGCAGCCCGCAACTCATAGCGGGAGGGAACACCGGGGAGCTGTTTTTT.

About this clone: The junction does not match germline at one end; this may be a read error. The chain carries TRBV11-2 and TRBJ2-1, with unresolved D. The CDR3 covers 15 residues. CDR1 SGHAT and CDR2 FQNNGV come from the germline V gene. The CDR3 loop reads CASCFRQSSYNEQFF. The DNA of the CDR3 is TGTGCCAGCTGCTTCCGGCAGAGCTCCTACAATGAGCAGTTCTTC.

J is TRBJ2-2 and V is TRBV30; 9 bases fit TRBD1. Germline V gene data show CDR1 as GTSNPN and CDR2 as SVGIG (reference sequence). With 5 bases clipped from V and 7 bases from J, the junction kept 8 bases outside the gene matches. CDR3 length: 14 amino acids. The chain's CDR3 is CAWDSGTGNGELFF. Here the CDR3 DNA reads TGTGCCTGGGATTCCGGGACAGGGAACGGGGAGCTGTTTTTT. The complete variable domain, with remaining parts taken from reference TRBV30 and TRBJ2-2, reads SQTIHQWPATLVQPVGSPLSLECTVEGTSNPNLYWYRQAAGRGLQLLFYSVGIGQISSEVPQNLSASRPQDRQFILSSKKLLLSDSGFYLCAWDSGTGNGELFFGEGSRLTVL.

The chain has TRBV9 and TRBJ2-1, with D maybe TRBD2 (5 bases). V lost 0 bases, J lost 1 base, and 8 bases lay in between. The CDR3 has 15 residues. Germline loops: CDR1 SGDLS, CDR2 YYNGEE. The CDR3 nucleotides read TGTGCCAGCAGCGTAGACGGGGTTTCCTACAATGAGCAGTTCTTC. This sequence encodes CASSVDGVSYNEQFF. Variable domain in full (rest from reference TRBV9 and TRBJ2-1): DSGVTQTPKHLITATGQRVTLRCSPRSGDLSVYWYQQSLDQGLQFLIQYYNGEERAKGNILERFSAQQFPDLHSELNLSSLELGDSALYFCASSVDGVSYNEQFFGPGTRLTVL.

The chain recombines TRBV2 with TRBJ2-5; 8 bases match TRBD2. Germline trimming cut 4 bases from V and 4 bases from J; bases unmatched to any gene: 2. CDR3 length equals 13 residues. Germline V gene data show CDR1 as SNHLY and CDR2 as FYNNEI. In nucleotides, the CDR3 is TGTGCCAGCAGTGGCGGACTAGCAGAGACCCAGTACTTC. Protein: CASSGGLAETQYF.

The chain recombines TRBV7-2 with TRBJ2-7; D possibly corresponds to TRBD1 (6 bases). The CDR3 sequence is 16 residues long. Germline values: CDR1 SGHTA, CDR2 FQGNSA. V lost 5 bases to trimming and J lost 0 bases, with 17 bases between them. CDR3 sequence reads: CASSRKGRGYSYEQYF. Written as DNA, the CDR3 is TGTGCCAGCAGCCGAAAAGGCAGGGGCTACTCCTACGAGCAGTACTTC.

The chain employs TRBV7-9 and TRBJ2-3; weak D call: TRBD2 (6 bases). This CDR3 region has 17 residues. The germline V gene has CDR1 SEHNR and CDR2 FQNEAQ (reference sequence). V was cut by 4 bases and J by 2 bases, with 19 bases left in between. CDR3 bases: TGTGCCAGCAGCTCTATCTCTGGGACTGGAATCACAGATACGCAGTATTTT. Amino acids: CASSSISGTGITDTQYF. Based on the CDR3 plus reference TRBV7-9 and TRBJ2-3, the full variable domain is DTGVSQNPRHKITKRGQNVTFRCDPISEHNRLYWYRQTLGQGPEFLTYFQNEAQLEKSRLLSDRFSAERPKGSFSTLEIQRTEQGDSAMYLCASSSISGTGITDTQYFGPGTRLTVL.

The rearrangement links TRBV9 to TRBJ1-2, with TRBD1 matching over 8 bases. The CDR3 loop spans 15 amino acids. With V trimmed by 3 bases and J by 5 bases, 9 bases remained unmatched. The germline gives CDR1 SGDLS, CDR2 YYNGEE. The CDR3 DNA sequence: TGTGCCAGCAGCGCAACCGGACAGGGAGTATATGGCTACACCTTC. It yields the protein CASSATGQGVYGYTF.

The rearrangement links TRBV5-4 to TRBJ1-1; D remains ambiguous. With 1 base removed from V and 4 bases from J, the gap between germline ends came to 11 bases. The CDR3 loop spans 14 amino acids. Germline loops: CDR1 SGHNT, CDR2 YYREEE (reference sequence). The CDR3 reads CASSLWQSSTEAFF. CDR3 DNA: TGTGCCAGCAGCTTGTGGCAGTCGAGCACTGAAGCTTTCTTT. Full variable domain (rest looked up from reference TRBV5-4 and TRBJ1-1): ETGVTQSPTHLIKTRGQQVTLRCSSQSGHNTVSWYQQALGQGPQFIFQYYREEENGRGNFPPRFSGLQFPNYSSELNVNALELDDSALYLCASSLWQSSTEAFFGQGTRLTVV.

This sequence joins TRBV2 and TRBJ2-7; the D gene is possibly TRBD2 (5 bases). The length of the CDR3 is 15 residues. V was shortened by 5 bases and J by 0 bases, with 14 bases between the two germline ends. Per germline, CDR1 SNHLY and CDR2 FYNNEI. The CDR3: CASSFGVMSSYEQYF. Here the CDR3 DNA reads TGTGCCAGCAGTTTCGGGGTAATGAGCTCCTACGAGCAGTACTTC.

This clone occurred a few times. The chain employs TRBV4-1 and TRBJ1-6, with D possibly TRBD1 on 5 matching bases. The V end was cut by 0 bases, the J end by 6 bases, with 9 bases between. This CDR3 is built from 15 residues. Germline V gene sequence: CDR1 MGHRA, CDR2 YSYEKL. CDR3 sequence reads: CASSQDAGTNSPLHF. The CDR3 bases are TGCGCCAGCAGCCAAGATGCAGGGACTAATTCACCCCTCCACTTT.

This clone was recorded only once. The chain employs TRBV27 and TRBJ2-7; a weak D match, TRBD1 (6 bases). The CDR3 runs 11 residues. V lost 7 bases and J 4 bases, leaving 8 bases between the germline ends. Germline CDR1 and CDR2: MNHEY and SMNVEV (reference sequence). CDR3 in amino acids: CASTRGYEQYF. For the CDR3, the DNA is TGTGCCAGCACCAGGGGTTACGAGCAGTACTTC.

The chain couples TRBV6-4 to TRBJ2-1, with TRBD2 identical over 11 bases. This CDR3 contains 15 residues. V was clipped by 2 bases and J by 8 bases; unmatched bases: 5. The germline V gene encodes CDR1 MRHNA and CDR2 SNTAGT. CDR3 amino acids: CASSDGLAGGHEQFF. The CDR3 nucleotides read TGTGCCAGCAGTGACGGGTTAGCGGGGGGGCATGAGCAGTTCTTC.